A single sample is the source of the 3 T cell receptor beta chains below, sequenced in a study of shared T cell receptors in the human thymus. The table came from immunoSEQ multiplex PCR; TCRdb's copy has only in-frame clones and leaves some out. The data contain 450,000 to 650,000 clones, around three quarters of them singletons. This sample was shared with a second study, whose subject was human thymus T cells.

Sequenced input: thymocytes. The source of these receptors is a boy under two years old with a congenital heart defect.

This clone has just a few counts. The rearrangement uses TRBV11-2 and TRBJ2-7; 10 bases fit TRBD2. There are 19 residues in the CDR3. CDR1 is SGHAT and CDR2 is FQNNGV in the germline V gene. The J segment lost 3 bases and the V segment lost 5 bases, leaving 19 bases of the junction unmatched. Here the CDR3 DNA reads TGTGCCAGCAGCCCCCCCTGGGGACTAGCGAGCGACCGTGGCTACGAGCAGTACTTC. This encodes CASSPPWGLASDRGYEQYF.

This chain connects TRBV28 to TRBJ2-7, with TRBD2 identical over 8 bases. This CDR3 spans 15 amino acids. Germline V gene sequence: CDR1 MDHEN, CDR2 SYDVKM. V was clipped by 2 bases and J by 3 bases; unmatched bases: 6. In nucleotides, the CDR3 is TGTGCCAGCAGTTTAGGGCGGGGGGAAAGCTACGAGCAGTACTTC. Amino acid sequence: CASSLGRGESYEQYF.

The table lists this clone with a count of one. The gene calls are TRBV4-2 and TRBJ2-7; the D gene is possibly TRBD2 (5 bases). The ends were cut back, 0 bases at V and 6 bases at J, with 12 bases in the middle. Germline V lookup: CDR1 LGHNA, CDR2 YNFKEQ. The CDR3 runs to 14 residues. CDR3 DNA: TGTGCCAGCAGCCAAGAGGAGACTATGTGCGAGCAGTACTTC. Translating gives CASSQEETMCEQYF.